These 2 T cell receptor beta chains were sequenced from one sample in a study of cytomegalovirus exposure and HLA in healthy donors (dated by TCRdb to 2016 to 2017). The library was made by the immunoSEQ multiplex PCR assay. For the multiplex PCR, a mixture combining 60 forward primers for TCR Vbeta segments and 13 reverse primers for TCR Jbeta segments was used. TCRdb mirrors the immuneACCESS table, restricted to in-frame sequences. Some clones are absent from its copies; in checked studies, under half trace to an unresolved V gene, and the reason for the others is unknown. The sample has over 100,000 clones on record, 64% of them singletons. The top ten constitute 2.4% of the sample. Source material: PBMCs. The receptors were sampled from a woman aged 40 to 50 in good health and CMV-seronegative.

The DNA of the CDR3 is TGTGCCAGCAGTGAAAGGTTCCAGGTACTCCCAGATACGCAGTATTTT. Translation gives CASSERFQVLPDTQYF. V gene TRBV2 combines with J gene TRBJ2-3; D is ambiguous. This CDR3 has 16 amino acids. Germline V CDR1 and CDR2: SNHLY, FYNNEI. V was shortened by 2 bases and J by 4 bases, with 16 bases between the two germline ends.

The chain is built from TRBV19 and TRBJ1-1, with 8 nucleotides matching TRBD1. The CDR3 consists of 16 residues. Trimming removed 4 bases from V and 0 bases from J; junction bases left unmatched: 7. The V gene's germline CDR1 is LNHDA and CDR2 SQIVND (reference sequence). The CDR3 DNA follows: TGTGCCAGTAGTACCAGGGGGCGCGGCCTGAACACTGAAGCTTTCTTT. It codes for CASSTRGRGLNTEAFF.